A selection of T cell receptor beta chains follows, all from one sample in a study of CD8 T cells in ankylosing spondylitis. TCRdb re-analysed the 5' RACE reads in MiXCR, keeping a single row per CDR3 protein. The sample consists of more than 250,000 distinct CDR3 sequences, 11% of them appearing once. Sequences were obtained from blood, either unsorted or a sorted T cell fraction (not recorded which). The receptors here all came from a female donor with ankylosing spondylitis or in good health (not recorded which). Both conserved end residues are part of each CDR3. D genes are given only for firm matches. Clone size appears in some rows only: once, few, many, or a class for an expanded clone.

j_call,d_call,clone_size,v_call,cdr3_aa,cdr3_nt
TRBJ1-6,-,many,TRBV20-1,CSARLNRESSYNSPLHF,TGCAGTGCTAGACTTAACAGGGAGAGCTCCTATAATTCACCCCTCCACTTT
TRBJ1-2,-,-,TRBV5-8,CASSPPGPNYGYTF,TGTGCCAGCAGCCCCCCTGGGCCCAACTATGGCTACACCTTC
TRBJ2-7,-,-,TRBV19,CASRNRDPSYEQYF,TGTGCCAGTAGAAACCGGGACCCCTCCTACGAGCAGTACTTC
TRBJ1-1,-,many,TRBV15,CATSNSTPRNTEAFF,TGTGCCACCAGCAACTCAACCCCAAGGAACACTGAAGCTTTCTTT
TRBJ2-1,-,many,TRBV20-1,CSARGPTEQFF,TGCAGTGCTAGAGGTCCAACTGAGCAGTTCTTC
TRBJ2-1,TRBD1,few,TRBV20-1,CSATHPGQGAYEQFF,TGCAGTGCAACACACCCGGGACAGGGGGCGTATGAGCAGTTCTTC
TRBJ2-1,TRBD1,few,TRBV20-1,CSAQPGPGQGAYSSYNEQFF,TGCAGTGCTCAACCTGGGCCGGGACAGGGGGCTTATTCGTCCTACAATGAGCAGTTCTTC
TRBJ2-2,TRBD2,-,TRBV2,CASSEKLGLAGDGSGELFF,TGTGCCAGCAGTGAAAAACTTGGACTAGCGGGGGACGGGAGCGGGGAGCTGTTTTTT
TRBJ2-5,-,many,TRBV27,CASSFAASRETQYF,TGTGCCAGCAGTTTTGCGGCTAGCAGAGAGACCCAGTACTTC
TRBJ2-7,-,many,TRBV12-3/TRBV12-4,CASASRGLAYEQYF,TGTGCCAGCGCCTCGAGGGGCTTGGCCTACGAGCAGTACTTC
TRBJ2-7,-,many,TRBV5-1,CASSLSYSTYEQYF,TGCGCCAGCAGCTTGTCGTACTCAACCTACGAGCAGTACTTC
TRBJ2-5,-,many,TRBV11-2,CASSQPWVETQYF,TGTGCCAGCAGCCAACCATGGGTAGAGACCCAGTACTTC
TRBJ1-5,-,many,TRBV20-1,CSAPAVGVQHF,TGCAGTGCTCCGGCGGTGGGGGTTCAGCATTTT
TRBJ2-7,-,many,TRBV5-1,CASTLPGAEQYF,TGCGCCAGCACCTTGCCAGGGGCCGAGCAGTACTTC
TRBJ2-5,TRBD1,many,TRBV20-1,CSARELGQGEETQYF,TGCAGTGCTAGAGAATTAGGACAGGGAGAAGAGACCCAGTACTTC
TRBJ2-5,-,few,TRBV10-3,CAISELYAGGRMKTQYF,TGTGCCATCAGTGAGTTATACGCCGGGGGAAGGATGAAGACCCAGTACTTC
TRBJ2-1,TRBD1,few,TRBV15,CATNPGQGYNEQFF,TGTGCCACCAACCCGGGACAGGGGTACAATGAGCAGTTCTTC
TRBJ2-7,-,-,TRBV7-9,CASTPGSLALAYEQYF,TGTGCCAGCACTCCAGGTTCTCTGGCGTTGGCCTACGAGCAGTACTTC
TRBJ2-5,TRBD1,many,TRBV20-1,CSGTDRWGQETQYF,TGCAGTGGTACGGACAGGTGGGGGCAAGAGACCCAGTACTTC
TRBJ2-1,-,few,TRBV6-1,CASKPGMGPYNEQFF,TGTGCCAGCAAACCCGGAATGGGGCCCTACAATGAGCAGTTCTTC
TRBJ1-2,-,few,TRBV27,CASSFLTGLTNYGYTF,TGTGCCAGCAGTTTCCTGACAGGCCTTACAAACTATGGCTACACCTTC
TRBJ2-3,TRBD2,few,TRBV7-2,CASRRIAGGPMDTQYF,TGTGCCAGCAGGAGGATAGCGGGAGGGCCAATGGATACGCAGTATTTT
TRBJ2-7,TRBD2,many,TRBV7-2,CASSHPTSGTYEQYF,TGTGCCAGCAGCCACCCGACTAGCGGGACCTACGAGCAGTACTTC
TRBJ1-2,-,many,TRBV9,CASSVGLGGNGYTF,TGTGCCAGCAGCGTAGGGTTGGGGGGGAATGGCTACACCTTC
TRBJ1-1,-,-,TRBV5-5,CASSPPTPGTEAFF,TGTGCCAGCAGCCCACCCACTCCTGGGACTGAAGCTTTCTTT